Listed here are 11 T cell receptor beta chains from one sample, sequenced in a study of glioma-infiltrating T cells. Amplification of TCR alpha and beta CDR3 regions from RNA used iRepertoire nested multiplex PCR. TCRdb re-analysed the multiplex PCR reads in MiXCR, keeping a single row per CDR3 protein. Of about 93,000 distinct CDR3 sequences listed, approximately 40% are singletons. The sequenced sample consisted of glioma tissue, nonneoplastic brain tissue, or PBMCs (not recorded which). These receptors were obtained from a human donor with low-grade glioma or glioblastoma, undergoing nonglioma brain surgery, or in good health (not recorded which).

This clonotype was observed many times. This sequence joins TRBV2 and TRBJ2-2, with 10 bases matching TRBD2. Germline CDR1 is SNHLY and CDR2 is FYNNEI. The CDR3 extends over 14 amino acids. J was trimmed by 0 bases and V by 8 bases; bases with no gene match: 0. The DNA of the CDR3 is TGTGCCAGCGGACTAGCGGCGAACACCGGGGAGCTGTTTTTT. Its protein is CASGLAANTGELFF. The variable domain in full, with the rest retrieved from reference TRBV2 and TRBJ2-2, is EPEVTQTPSHQVTQMGQEVILRCVPISNHLYFYWYRQILGQKVEFLVSFYNNEISEKSEIFDDQFSVERPDGSNFTLKIRSTKLEDSAMYFCASGLAANTGELFFGEGSRLTVL.

In regard to this clonotype: The junction departs from germline at one end; a sequencing error may be responsible. J is TRBJ2-5 and V is TRBV25-1, with a tentative D call TRBD2 (5 bases). Per the germline V gene, CDR1 is MGHDK and CDR2 is SYGVNS. The CDR3 consists of 15 residues. In DNA, the CDR3 is TGTGCCAGCAATCCGGGAAAGGCCCCCATGGAGGCCCAGTGCTTC. Translated: CASNPGKAPMEAQCF.

The table lists this clonotype with many counts. This rearrangement joins TRBV5-1 to TRBJ1-3; the D is unclear. The CDR3 runs to 15 residues. Germline CDR1 and CDR2: SGHRS and YFSETQ. Trimming took off 0 bases at V and 4 bases at J, with 11 bases between the two ends. CDR3 protein: CASSLGPASGNTIYF. CDR3 bases: TGCGCCAGCAGCTTGGGGCCCGCTTCAGGAAACACCATATATTTT.

The rearrangement joins TRBV6-1 to TRBJ2-2; tentatively, D is TRBD1 or TRBD2 (5 bases each). V was cut by 6 bases and J by 11 bases, with 22 bases left in between. The germline CDR1 and CDR2 sequences are MNHNS and SASEGT. This CDR3 contains 15 residues. CDR3 residues: CASRLGTANTVELFF. In DNA form, the CDR3 reads TGTGCCAGCAGATTGGGGACGGCGAACACCGTTGAGCTGTTTTTT.

This chain connects TRBV5-1 to TRBJ1-1; D possibly corresponds to TRBD1 (5 bases). Trimming pared 3 bases from V and 0 bases from J, leaving 9 bases between. CDR1 SGHRS and CDR2 YFSETQ come from the germline V gene. The CDR3 extends over 14 amino acids. CDR3: CASSYDSMNTEAFF. CDR3 nucleotide sequence: TGCGCCAGCAGCTACGACAGCATGAACACTGAAGCTTTCTTT.

Remarks on this clonotype: The junction and the germline gene differ at one end; a read error may be behind it. The V call is TRBV7-9, the J call TRBJ1-2, with TRBD1 matching 12 bases. CDR1 is SEHNR, CDR2 FQNEAQ, per germline (reference sequence). The CDR3 consists of 15 residues. The CDR3 DNA reads TGTGCCAGCAGCTTCGGGACAGGGGGCGGCTATGGCTACGCCTTT. This encodes CASSFGTGGGYGYAF.

Comment on this clonotype: Lacking the conserved final phenylalanine or tryptophan, this CDR3 likely reflects a read error. The chain is built from TRBV4-1 and TRBJ1-5, with D maybe TRBD1 (5 bases). The germline V gene has CDR1 MGHRA and CDR2 YSYEKL. This CDR3 is 15 amino acids long. The CDR3 region is CASNPGTAYNQPQHI. Here the CDR3 DNA reads TGTGCCAGCAACCCCGGGACGGCCTACAATCAGCCCCAGCATATT.

This clonotype was seen repeatedly, ten times or more. This rearrangement joins TRBV28 to TRBJ2-5, with TRBD2 identical over 10 bases. J was trimmed by 4 bases and V by 10 bases; bases with no gene match: 9. CDR3 length: 14 residues. Germline V gene lookup returns CDR1 MDHEN and CDR2 SYDVKM. CDR3 in amino acids: CATQRGGLIETQYF. The CDR3 coding sequence is TGTGCCACACAGCGGGGGGGCCTCATAGAGACCCAGTACTTC.

The genes are TRBV28 and TRBJ1-2, with TRBD1 matching 7 bases. This CDR3 region has 16 residues. Germline CDR1 reads MDHEN; CDR2 reads SYDVKM. The V and J ends lost 5 bases and 1 base, in that order; junction bases with no gene match: 10. This chain's CDR3 is CASSGDRDEYNYGYTF. In DNA, the CDR3 is TGTGCCAGCAGTGGGGACAGAGACGAGTATAACTATGGCTACACCTTC.

This clonotype was counted once. The junction does not match germline at one end; this may be a read error. The chain combines TRBV6-1 with TRBJ2-3; D possibly corresponds to TRBD2 (5 bases). The CDR3 runs 16 residues. Germline V lookup: CDR1 MNHNS, CDR2 SASEGT. CDR3 in amino acids: CASSEVASRSTDAQYF. CDR3 nucleotides: TGTGCCAGCAGTGAAGTCGCTAGCCGGAGTACAGATGCGCAGTATTTT.

This clonotype showed up many times. V gene TRBV7-2 combines with J gene TRBJ2-1; the D is unclear. Trimming cost V 6 bases and J 0 bases, with 12 bases left between them. CDR1 is SGHTA, CDR2 FQGNSA, per germline. The CDR3 runs to 15 residues. In DNA, the CDR3 is TGTGCCAGCAGGTTTAGTCGGAGCTCCTACAATGAGCAGTTCTTC. Its translation: CASRFSRSSYNEQFF.